This T cell receptor beta chain was recorded in a study of shared clonotypes between healthy human individuals. Study at large: Aged between 18 and 49, the donors were a couple of women and three men. For every donor, three CD4 naive, three CD4 memory, two CD8 naive and one CD8 memory plates were used.

Libraries were prepared by immunoSEQ multiplex PCR; TCRdb keeps only in-frame clonotypes and omits some of them. The table records around 690,000 clones, around 91% of them present only once. Findings and caveats of the study: Sorted-subset sequencing, rarefaction showed, was incomplete despite large depth. Generation probability values for non-shared clonotypes were lower than those for clonotypes shared by all four donors.

Notes on this clone: Its target is unknown.

V lost 4 bases and J 3 bases, leaving 16 bases between the germline ends. Germline CDR1 is SGHRS and CDR2 is YFSETQ. CDR3 length: 15 amino acids. Sequencing was carried out using memory CD8+ T cells from PBMCs. Subset here: CD45RO+ cells pooled with CCR7-negative TemRA cells. This TCR came from a man aged 18-30 years in good health. Some clones in this sample may be carry-over from other donors' samples. This chain uses TRBV5-1 with TRBJ2-5, with D tentatively TRBD1 or TRBD2 (7 bases each). The CDR3 loop is CASSQTGLAEETQYF. The CDR3 DNA reads as TGCGCCAGCAGCCAGACAGGGCTAGCGGAAGAGACCCAGTACTTC.